This is a list of T cell receptor beta chains from one sample in a study of beta chain features in type 1 diabetes. The protocol was immunoSEQ multiplex PCR, while the TCRdb copy is restricted to in-frame clones and leaves out a portion. The sample lists more than 550,000 clones, around an eighth seen once, with 0.03% to 0.04% in the top ten. The specimen was naive CD4+ T cells from blood. The origin of the receptors is a man younger than 35 with type 1 diabetes. Each CDR3 is given without its conserved first and last residue. Fields, in order: clone size, D gene, V gene, CDR3 protein. The D gene is left open where the match is weak. Some rows mark clone size as missing; the rest say once, few, many or name a class of expanded clone.

. TRBD1 TRBV7-9 ASSNRRDRTKDTQY
. . TRBV19 ASSNTDTQY
. TRBD1 TRBV5-6 ASSVKLTGYASYEQY
. . TRBV29-1 SVHRGGETQY
few . TRBV28 ASGPYGYT
few . TRBV14 ASSRLTSTGTGELF
. . TRBV5-4 ASSLDGGTDTQY
. . TRBV9 ASSEGWGDTQY
. TRBD1 TRBV5-1 ASRQGGVNVLT
. TRBD2 TRBV6-5 ASSYSTSGTGETQY
few . TRBV9 ASSVGPANRYT
. TRBD1 TRBV7-2 ASSLRTGRNELF
few . TRBV11-2 ASSLERQF
. . TRBV6-5 ASSYGPRPQH
few TRBD2 TRBV29-1 SVARTSGRQETQY
. TRBD2 TRBV29-1 SVEKGLASNEQY
. . TRBV5-1 ASSLGAFSNEQY